This is a list of T cell receptor beta chains from one sample in a study of beta chain features in type 1 diabetes. Clones were read by immunoSEQ multiplex PCR, and TCRdb kept only the in-frame ones, dropping some. The top ten hold approximately 0.089% of the sample, which has 150,000 to 200,000 clones, 63% seen once. The sequencing sample was made of naive CD4+ T cells from blood. These receptors were collected from a man aged 25 to 45 with type 1 diabetes. Both conserved end residues are part of each CDR3. The D gene is left open where the match is weak. Only some rows state a clone size, as once, few, many or a class for expanded clones.

j_call d_call clone_size cdr3_length v_call cdr3_aa cdr3_nt
TRBJ2-4 . . 15 TRBV5-4 CASSLASGAKNIQYF TGTGCCAGCAGCTTGGCCTCAGGGGCCAAAAACATTCAGTACTTC
TRBJ2-3 . . 13 TRBV28 CASSFYSLDTQYF TGTGCCAGCAGTTTTTACAGCTTGGACACGCAGTATTTT
TRBJ2-5 . once 14 TRBV6-5 CASSYSQAQETQYF TGTGCCAGCAGTTACTCACAGGCCCAAGAGACCCAGTACTTC
TRBJ2-7 . . 13 TRBV28 CASSLYGFYEQYF TGTGCCAGCAGTTTATACGGGTTCTACGAGCAGTACTTC
TRBJ2-1 . few 15 TRBV30 CAQRSGQGSDNEQFF TGTGCTCAAAGATCGGGGCAGGGGTCCGACAATGAGCAGTTCTTC
TRBJ2-7 TRBD2 . 15 TRBV29-1 CSVEGASSGGYEQYF TGCAGCGTTGAAGGTGCGTCTAGCGGGGGGTACGAGCAGTACTTC
TRBJ2-1 . . 19 TRBV7-8 CASSFPDGPDGPVMNEQFF TGTGCCAGCAGCTTCCCAGACGGTCCCGACGGACCGGTCATGAATGAGCAGTTCTTC
TRBJ2-1 . once 15 TRBV5-6 CASSYGTGTYNEQFF TGTGCCAGCAGCTACGGTACAGGTACCTACAATGAGCAGTTCTTC
TRBJ2-5 . few 15 TRBV7-9 CASSLLGTDQETQYF TGTGCCAGCAGCCTCCTTGGGACGGACCAAGAGACCCAGTACTTC
TRBJ1-2 . . 15 TRBV7-2 CASSLGPYRVHGYTF TGTGCCAGCAGCTTAGGTCCCTATCGGGTACATGGCTACACCTTC
TRBJ2-3 . few 11 TRBV5-1 CASRFTDTQYF TGCGCCAGCAGATTCACAGATACGCAGTATTTT
TRBJ2-4 TRBD1 . 15 TRBV18 CASSPPMGQEFIQYF TGTGCCAGCTCACCACCGATGGGACAGGAATTTATTCAGTACTTC
TRBJ2-7 . . 14 TRBV18 CASSLLDRLYEQYF TGTGCCAGCTCACTCCTCGACCGACTCTACGAGCAGTACTTC
TRBJ1-2 . . 12 TRBV29-1 CSVTLQGGGYTF TGCAGCGTAACCTTACAGGGAGGAGGCTACACCTTC
TRBJ1-6 . . 20 TRBV30 CAWTLATHLTGSLYNSPLHF TGTGCCTGGACTCTGGCCACCCATCTTACCGGGTCCCTCTATAATTCACCCCTCCACTTT
TRBJ2-1 . . 11 TRBV20-1 CSANWYNEQFF TGCAGTGCTAACTGGTACAATGAGCAGTTCTTC
TRBJ2-5 TRBD1 . 14 TRBV15 CATSINRGTETQYF TGTGCCACCAGCATCAACAGGGGGACGGAGACCCAGTACTTC
TRBJ2-5 . . 13 TRBV4-1 CASSQDRGETQYF TGCGCCAGCAGCCAAGATAGGGGAGAGACCCAGTACTTC
TRBJ2-1 . . 16 TRBV4-3 CASSQDGGPSYNEQFF TGCGCCAGCAGCCAAGATGGGGGACCTTCCTACAATGAGCAGTTCTTC
TRBJ2-7 . few 15 TRBV4-3 CASSQEAGSTYEQYF TGCGCCAGCAGCCAAGAAGCAGGCTCGACCTACGAGCAGTACTTC
TRBJ2-3 . few 15 TRBV6-1 CASSQGGKRVDKQYF TGTGCCAGCAGCCAGGGTGGTAAGCGGGTTGACAAGCAGTATTTT
TRBJ1-4 TRBD1 . 13 TRBV29-1 CSVAQGDGEKLFF TGCAGCGTGGCACAGGGGGATGGAGAAAAACTGTTTTTT
TRBJ2-4 . few 10 TRBV2 CASSDVRMDF TGTGCCAGCAGTGACGTCAGGATGGACTTC
TRBJ2-5 . . 13 TRBV15 CATSLEVPETQYF TGTGCCACCAGCCTCGAGGTTCCGGAGACCCAGTACTTC
TRBJ2-5 . . 16 TRBV10-1 CASSESTQGYQETQYF TGCGCCAGCAGTGAGTCGACTCAGGGGTACCAAGAGACCCAGTACTTC
TRBJ1-1 . . 12 TRBV30 CAWSTRGREAFF TGTGCCTGGAGTACGCGGGGAAGAGAAGCTTTCTTT
TRBJ2-1 . once 17 TRBV15 CATSRDLAGISYNEQFF TGTGCCACCAGCAGAGATCTGGCAGGGATCTCCTACAATGAGCAGTTCTTC
TRBJ2-5 TRBD1 . 17 TRBV30 CAWRRRLTGQGSETQYF TGTGCCTGGAGAAGGAGACTAACGGGACAGGGGAGCGAGACCCAGTACTTC